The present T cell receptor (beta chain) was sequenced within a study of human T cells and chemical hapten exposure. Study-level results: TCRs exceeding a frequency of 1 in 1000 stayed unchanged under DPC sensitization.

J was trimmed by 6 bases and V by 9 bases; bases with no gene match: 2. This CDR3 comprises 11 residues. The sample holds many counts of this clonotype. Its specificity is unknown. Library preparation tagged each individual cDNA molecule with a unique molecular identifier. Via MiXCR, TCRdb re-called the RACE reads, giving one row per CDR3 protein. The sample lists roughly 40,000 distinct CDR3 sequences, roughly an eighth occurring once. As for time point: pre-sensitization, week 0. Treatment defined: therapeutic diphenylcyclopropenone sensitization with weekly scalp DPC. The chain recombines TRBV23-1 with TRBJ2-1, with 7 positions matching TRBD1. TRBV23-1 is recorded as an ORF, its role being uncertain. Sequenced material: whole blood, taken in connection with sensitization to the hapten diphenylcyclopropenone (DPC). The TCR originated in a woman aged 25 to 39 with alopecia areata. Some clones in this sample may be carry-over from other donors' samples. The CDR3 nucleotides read TGCGCCAGGACAGGGTTCAATGAGCAGTTCTTC. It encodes CARTGFNEQFF.